The 30 T cell receptor beta chains below come from one sample, sequenced in a study of cytomegalovirus exposure and HLA in healthy donors. Primers: 60 Vbeta forward and 13 Jbeta reverse. Sequencing used immunoSEQ multiplex PCR; TCRdb keeps in-frame clones, though not all of them. This table holds some 190,000 clones, about 81% found once. The sample comprised PBMCs. The receptors were sampled from a man aged 40-49 years in good health and CMV-seronegative.

This chain joins TRBV29-1 and TRBJ1-2; 8 nucleotides line up with TRBD1. Trimming took 4 bases from V and 0 from J; bases not matched to a gene: 4. CDR3 size: 14 residues. Germline V lookup: CDR1 SQVTM, CDR2 ANQGSEA. CDR3 bases: TGCAGCGTTGCCGGGACAGGTCCTAACTATGGCTACACCTTC. It is translated as CSVAGTGPNYGYTF. The full variable domain, in which reference TRBV29-1 and TRBJ1-2 provide the parts outside the CDR3, is SAVISQKPSRDICQRGTSLTIQCQVDSQVTMMFWYRQQPGQSLTLIATANQGSEATYESGFVIDKFPISRPNLTFSTLTVSNMSPEDSSIYLCSVAGTGPNYGYTFGSGTRLTVV.

The chain links TRBV28 to TRBJ1-2, with 9 bases fitting TRBD1. Trimming removed 9 bases from V and 8 bases from J; junction bases left unmatched: 7. There are 12 residues in the CDR3. Germline V gives CDR1 MDHEN, CDR2 SYDVKM. CDR3 region: CASGTGPSGYTF. The CDR3 nucleotides read TGTGCCAGTGGGACAGGGCCGTCGGGCTACACCTTC.

The chain carries TRBV6-5 and TRBJ1-5, with 11 positions matching TRBD1. CDR1 is MNHEY and CDR2 is SVGAGI in the germline V gene. The CDR3 runs to 14 residues. Trimming at V came to 6 bases and at J to 5 bases, leaving 3 bases not matched to a gene. CDR3 coding DNA: TGTGCCAGCAGGGACAGGGGGCCGGATCAGCCCCAGCATTTT. Protein sequence: CASRDRGPDQPQHF.

The chain carries TRBV6-6 and TRBJ2-2; 7 bases are a match to TRBD1. Per the germline V gene, CDR1 is MNHNY and CDR2 is SVGAGI (reference sequence). The CDR3 sequence is 14 residues long. V lost 5 bases and J lost 4; bases outside the gene matches: 4. CDR3 nucleotide sequence: TGTGCCAGCAGTACCGACAGGGCCACCGGGGAGCTGTTTTTT. Its protein product is CASSTDRATGELFF.

This chain connects TRBV5-1 to TRBJ2-2, with 7 nucleotides matching TRBD2. The V gene's germline CDR1 is SGHRS and CDR2 YFSETQ. This CDR3 has 17 amino acids. Unmatched junction bases numbered 7, after V lost 2 bases and J lost 0 bases. For the CDR3, the DNA is TGCGCCAGCAGCTTAGCGGGGCCCTACTCGAACACCGGGGAGCTGTTTTTT. It specifies CASSLAGPYSNTGELFF.

The V and J genes are TRBV27 and TRBJ1-2; D may be TRBD1 (6 bases). Trimming removed 4 bases at V and 10 bases at J, with 19 bases between. This CDR3 region has 14 residues. Germline loops: CDR1 MNHEY, CDR2 SMNVEV (reference sequence). The CDR3 sequence is CASSYGRTGLAYTF. The CDR3, as DNA: TGTGCCAGCAGTTACGGCCGCACAGGGTTGGCCTACACCTTC.

The chain carries TRBV28 and TRBJ1-2; TRBD1 agrees at 9 bases. Germline CDR1 MDHEN, CDR2 SYDVKM. J lost 2 bases, V lost 5 bases, and 6 bases had no gene match. The CDR3 runs to 15 residues. CDR3 nucleotides: TGTGCCAGCAGTCCGAGGGACAGGGAAAACTATGGCTACACCTTC. Translated, it gives CASSPRDRENYGYTF.

The rearrangement joins TRBV5-1 to TRBJ1-1; TRBD1 aligns across 11 bases. This CDR3 spans 15 amino acids. CDR1 is SGHRS and CDR2 is YFSETQ in the germline V gene. Trimming removed 3 bases from V and 4 bases from J; junction bases left unmatched: 5. The CDR3: CASSWGGTGGTEAFF. The CDR3 DNA is TGCGCCAGCAGCTGGGGCGGGACAGGGGGCACTGAAGCTTTCTTT.

This chain connects TRBV7-3 to TRBJ1-1; the D is unclear. The ends were cut back, 3 bases at V and 3 bases at J, with 8 bases in the middle. The CDR3 loop spans 13 amino acids. Germline V CDR1 and CDR2: SGHTA, FQGTGA. CDR3 region: CASSFMEYTEAFF. Here the CDR3 DNA reads TGTGCCAGCAGCTTTATGGAGTACACTGAAGCTTTCTTT. Using reference TRBV7-3 and TRBJ1-1 for the parts outside the CDR3, the full variable domain is GAGVSQTPSNKVTEKGKYVELRCDPISGHTALYWYRQSLGQGPEFLIYFQGTGAADDSGLPNDRFFAVRPEGSVSTLKIQRTERGDSAVYLCASSFMEYTEAFFGQGTRLTVV.

V is TRBV6-1 and J is TRBJ1-4; the D is unclear. Between the trimmed V and J ends, which lost 5 bases and 8 bases, there was a span of 18 bases. Germline V gene lookup returns CDR1 MNHNS and CDR2 SASEGT. This CDR3 is 15 amino acids long. The CDR3 here is CASSRRGGPEEKLFF. DNA of the CDR3: TGTGCCAGCAGTCGCCGTGGAGGTCCGGAGGAAAAACTGTTTTTT.

The chain combines TRBV6-6 with TRBJ1-5, with D perhaps TRBD1 (6 bases). CDR1 MNHNY and CDR2 SVGAGI come from the germline V gene (reference sequence). Trimming left V 6 bases short and J 6 bases short, with 15 bases between. This CDR3 has 14 residues. The CDR3 here is CASSDGQQGQPQHF. CDR3 coding DNA: TGTGCCAGCAGCGACGGACAGCAGGGTCAGCCCCAGCATTTT.

V is TRBV4-3 and J is TRBJ2-7, with D perhaps TRBD1 (7 bases). CDR3 size: 14 residues. V lost 3 bases and J lost 5, with 14 bases in between. Per germline, CDR1 LGHNA and CDR2 YSLEER. CDR3 sequence reads: CASSHPGGKNEQYF. The DNA for the CDR3 is TGCGCCAGCAGCCACCCAGGGGGGAAGAACGAGCAGTACTTC.

V usage is TRBV28 and J usage is TRBJ1-2; D possibly corresponds to TRBD1 (6 bases). V gave up 6 bases and J gave up 7 bases, with 12 bases separating them. The CDR3 spans 12 residues. Germline lookup yields CDR1 MDHEN and CDR2 SYDVKM. The CDR3 region has the DNA TGTGCCAGCAGCTTCAAAGGGGGTGGCTACACCTTC. Protein sequence: CASSFKGGGYTF.

V and J are TRBV2 and TRBJ2-3, with 12 bases lining up with TRBD1. V dropped 4 bases and J dropped 6; count of bases not matched to a gene: 5. From germline, CDR1 is SNHLY and CDR2 FYNNEI. This CDR3 has 15 amino acids. The CDR3 loop is CASSVLGQGADTQYF. In DNA form, the CDR3 reads TGTGCCAGCAGTGTTCTGGGACAGGGGGCCGATACGCAGTATTTT.

This clone was detected only a few times. This chain joins TRBV6-1 and TRBJ2-1, with 9 bases matching TRBD2. Unmatched junction bases numbered 14, after V lost 7 bases and J lost 10 bases. CDR3 size: 15 residues. From germline, CDR1 is MNHNS and CDR2 SASEGT. The CDR3 DNA reads as TGTGCCAGCAATAGCGGGGCTAGCGGGAAAAGCGAGCAGTTCTTC. Amino acid sequence: CASNSGASGKSEQFF.

The chain employs TRBV18 and TRBJ1-1; 7 bases agree with TRBD1. V lost 5 bases to trimming and J lost 11 bases; unmatched junction nucleotides: 5. The CDR3 runs 11 residues. From germline, CDR1 is KGHSH and CDR2 LQKENI. The chain's CDR3 is CASSEGQSAFF. CDR3 bases: TGTGCCAGCTCAGAGGGACAGTCCGCTTTCTTT.

The rearrangement links TRBV30 to TRBJ2-7; TRBD1 matches 7 bases. Germline trimming cut 5 bases from V and 8 bases from J; bases unmatched to any gene: 9. The CDR3 spans 12 residues. The germline V gene encodes CDR1 GTSNPN and CDR2 SVGIG (reference sequence). For the CDR3, the DNA is TGTGCCTGGGGATCCCAGGGGGACCAGCAGTACTTC. Translated: CAWGSQGDQQYF.

In its sample, this clone was seen once. The rearrangement uses TRBV5-1 and TRBJ1-1, with D tentatively TRBD1 (5 bases). The CDR3 covers 14 residues. Trimming took off 7 bases at V and 4 bases at J, with 17 bases between the two ends. Looked up from germline, CDR1 is SGHRS and CDR2 is YFSETQ. CDR3 DNA sequence: TGCGCCAGCGGCCTGGGGCAGGCGACCACTGAAGCTTTCTTT. It encodes CASGLGQATTEAFF.

The genes are TRBV30 and TRBJ1-2; the match to TRBD1 covers 10 bases. Germline lookup yields CDR1 GTSNPN and CDR2 SVGIG (reference sequence). The CDR3 runs to 13 residues. Losses at the gene ends were 5 bases for V and 7 bases for J; bases not matched to a gene: 7. CDR3 residues: CAWVRQGAGGYTF. In nucleotides, the CDR3 is TGTGCCTGGGTCCGACAGGGGGCGGGTGGCTACACCTTC.

The chain employs TRBV5-1 and TRBJ2-1, with 8 bases identical to TRBD2. CDR1 and CDR2 (germline): SGHRS, YFSETQ. The CDR3 has 18 residues. Trimming cost V 6 bases and J 0 bases; bases outside gene matches: 14. CDR3 residues: CASILGGGTRTSYNEQFF. CDR3 bases: TGCGCCAGCATTTTAGGCGGGGGGACAAGGACCTCCTACAATGAGCAGTTCTTC.

The rearrangement joins TRBV7-2 to TRBJ2-1, with D perhaps matching TRBD1 (5 bases). Trimming removed 2 bases at V and 0 bases at J, with 14 bases between. The CDR3 consists of 17 residues. The germline CDR1 and CDR2 sequences are SGHTA and FQGNSA. The DNA for the CDR3 is TGTGCCAGCAGCTTAAGTAGTAGACAGAACTCCTACAATGAGCAGTTCTTC. Protein sequence: CASSLSSRQNSYNEQFF. Based on the CDR3 plus reference TRBV7-2 and TRBJ2-1, the full variable domain is GAGVSQSPSNKVTEKGKDVELRCDPISGHTALYWYRQSLGQGLEFLIYFQGNSAPDKSGLPSDRFSAERTGGSVSTLTIQRTQQEDSAVYLCASSLSSRQNSYNEQFFGPGTRLTVL.

The chain uses TRBV5-4 and TRBJ2-7; 9 bases fit TRBD1. Germline CDR1 is SGHNT and CDR2 is YYREEE (reference sequence). The CDR3 covers 14 residues. Trimming took 5 bases from V and 4 from J; bases not matched to a gene: 7. CDR3 DNA: TGTGCCAGCAGGCTCGACAGGGGGGGATACGAGCAGTACTTC. Amino acids: CASRLDRGGYEQYF.

This rearrangement joins TRBV28 to TRBJ1-4; D is undetermined. Germline V gene data show CDR1 as MDHEN and CDR2 as SYDVKM. The length of the CDR3 is 16 residues. Between the trimmed V and J ends, which lost 0 bases and 8 bases, there was a span of 16 bases. CDR3 in amino acids: CASSLWVRGIEEKLFF. CDR3 sequence (DNA): TGTGCCAGCAGTTTATGGGTGAGAGGAATAGAAGAAAAACTGTTTTTT.

V is TRBV6-1 and J is TRBJ1-1; 8 positions match TRBD1. CDR3 length: 14 amino acids. CDR1 is MNHNS and CDR2 is SASEGT in the germline V gene. V shed 7 bases, J shed 3 bases, and the junction held 7 bases outside the gene matches. As DNA, the CDR3 is TGTGCCAGCACGCAGGGGGCGAAGTACACTGAAGCTTTCTTT. It specifies CASTQGAKYTEAFF.

The chain couples TRBV11-2 to TRBJ1-4, with 9 nucleotides matching TRBD1. The CDR3 is 15 amino acids. Trimming took 5 bases from V and 4 from J; bases not matched to a gene: 5. Germline V gives CDR1 SGHAT, CDR2 FQNNGV. CDR3 sequence reads: CASSRRQGGNEKLFF. CDR3 coding DNA: TGTGCCAGCAGCCGAAGACAGGGGGGTAATGAAAAACTGTTTTTT.

This clone was observed once. This chain uses TRBV19 with TRBJ2-7; the match to TRBD2 covers 10 bases. V lost 2 bases and J lost 6; bases outside the gene matches: 7. This CDR3 is 15 amino acids long. Germline V gene lookup returns CDR1 LNHDA and CDR2 SQIVND (reference sequence). The CDR3 nucleotides are TGTGCCAGTAGTATAAGGGCTAGCGGGAGTCGCGAGCAGTACTTC. Amino acid sequence: CASSIRASGSREQYF.

This clone came up a few times. The V call is TRBV9, the J call TRBJ2-2; the D gene is possibly TRBD1 (5 bases). The CDR3 extends over 14 amino acids. Trimming shortened V by 0 bases and J by 6 bases, and 9 bases separated the two germline ends. CDR1 is SGDLS and CDR2 is YYNGEE in the germline V gene. This CDR3 is CASSVEGYAGELFF. The DNA of the CDR3 is TGTGCCAGCAGCGTAGAGGGGTACGCCGGGGAGCTGTTTTTT.

This clone is a singleton in its sample. J is TRBJ2-7 and V is TRBV30; TRBD1 matches 9 bases. Germline V lookup: CDR1 GTSNPN, CDR2 SVGIG (reference sequence). The CDR3 loop spans 16 amino acids. V lost 0 bases and J lost 1; bases outside the gene matches: 7. CDR3 residues: CAWSVFGTGISYEQYF. The CDR3 bases are TGTGCCTGGAGTGTCTTCGGGACAGGGATATCCTACGAGCAGTACTTC.

The chain joins TRBV7-2 to TRBJ2-5; D gene unclear. CDR1 is SGHTA, CDR2 FQGNSA, per germline. There are 16 residues in the CDR3. Trimming cost V 0 bases and J 5 bases, with 16 bases left between them. The CDR3 loop reads CASSLARRAPGETQYF. Here the CDR3 DNA reads TGTGCCAGCAGCTTAGCGAGACGCGCCCCCGGGGAGACCCAGTACTTC.

The table lists this clone with a few counts. The CDR3 here is CASSLWQGNTEAFF. CDR3 bases: TGTGCCAGCAGTTTATGGCAGGGGAACACTGAAGCTTTCTTT. The rearrangement links TRBV28 to TRBJ1-1, with D perhaps matching TRBD1 (5 bases). The CDR3 consists of 14 residues. V shed 0 bases and J shed 1 base, with 6 bases lying between them. CDR1 MDHEN and CDR2 SYDVKM come from the germline V gene.